Listed here is a single TCR beta chain. No cognate antigen has been identified for it. There are no base qualities to consult, and no much larger clone falls within one base. The immunoSEQ Assay, a bias-controlled multiplex PCR, was used to amplify TCRbeta CDR3 regions from genomic DNA. On the authors' methods: Nucleated cell counts per sample were estimated from amplification of reference gene primers within the assay. To quantify the absolute abundance of each unique TCRbeta CDR3 rearrangement, sequence reads were collapsed and filtered. For each sample, productive Simpson clonality was calculated as the square root of Simpson's diversity index across productive rearrangements. TCRdb carries this immuneACCESS record with in-frame sequences only. Its versions omit some clonotypes, under half of them owing to an unresolved V gene in the studies checked, with the rest unexplained. V and J calls and clone size are given by that table; D and trimming were obtained from the DNA. The sample records 130,000 or so clones, around 86% of which are singletons. Around 8% of the sample is held by the ten biggest clonotypes.

Collaborating institutions collected whole blood in K2EDTA tubes following their own protocols. For TCRbeta analysis, collaborator samples were shipped as frozen whole blood, as isolated PBMCs, or as DNA extracted from either sample type. V is cut back by 6 bases and J by 6 bases, with 10 bases in the junction unmatched. Measured from the cysteine to the phenylalanine, the CDR3 is 16 residues long. The only DNA kept is the CDR3, 48 bases in frame from the first base. CDR1 MNHEY and CDR2 SVGEGT are derived from the germline V gene. The data originate from a study of blood T cell repertoires in COVID-19 (dated by TCRdb to 2019 to 2021). In terms of the full investigation: Samples covering the acute and convalescent phases of COVID-19 were provided by collaborators in the United States, Italy and Spain. The material from the prospective study consisted of cDNA or gDNA derived from T cells, B-cell-depleted T cells, or PBMCs. The dataset comprised deeply sampled blood TCRbeta repertoires from subjects exposed to, actively infected with, or recovered from COVID-19. The repertoires were made available in a free public database intended to serve as a resource for research on the immune response to SARS-CoV-2. Samples were obtained from the ongoing ImmuneRACE study (first 160 participants) and from over 1,000 subjects provided by 6 global collaborators. Nearly every sample came with metadata listing a de-identified subject ID, COVID-19 status, age in years and sex. Where available, HLA class I and class II types were obtained from metadata supplied by the sample provider rather than from assay-based typing. Results and caveats for the whole study, not just this receptor: How much clinical and demographic metadata was included differed by source and by participant, and the metadata was provided uncurated.

The chain links TRBV6-2 or TRBV6-3 with TRBJ2-3; the junction holds 12 bases that match TRBD2. This clonotype was obtained from a woman aged 55-70 years with active or convalescent COVID-19. The sequenced material came from peripheral blood. The DNA reads TGTGCCAGCAGCCAAGGACTAGCGGGACCGGGGGATACGCAGTATTTT. This is translated as CASSQGLAGPGDTQYF.